This T cell receptor (beta chain) was recorded in a study of beta chain features in type 1 diabetes. Study summary: Patients shared similar age, gender and cell yields with healthy donors.

Trimming removed 7 bases from V and 0 bases from J; junction bases left unmatched: 0. CDR1 and CDR2 (germline): SQVTM, ANQGSEA. The CDR3 runs to 13 residues. Every donor provided one heparinised blood draw, which averaged roughly 120 mL. All of the sorted populations showed purity greater than 95%. Note on this clone: The antigen is not known.

Expressed TCRB transcripts were sequenced, since all the RNA that had been isolated was reverse transcribed. Sequencing was performed with immunoSEQ multiplex PCR; in TCRdb, only in-frame clones are kept and a portion is missing. Among around 650,000 clones listed, approximately 13% were seen once. General study points: Type 1 diabetes patients had fewer VDJ junction insertions and more deletions. Within each of all four CD4+ subsets, Type 1 diabetes patients had TCRB CDR3s that were moderately but significantly shorter.

This chain connects TRBV29-1 to TRBJ2-7; TRBD2 agrees at 13 bases. The sequence derives from a man aged 25-45 years with type 1 diabetes. Specimen: naive CD4+ T cells from blood. CDR3 region: CSGTSGGSYEQYF. The CDR3 region has the DNA TGCAGCGGGACTAGCGGGGGCTCCTACGAGCAGTACTTC.